These 12 T cell receptor beta chains were sequenced from one sample in a study of PD-L1 blockade in urothelial cancer. The assay was immunoSEQ multiplex PCR, and TCRdb's table has in-frame clones only and misses some. The sample records 80,000 to 130,000 clones, 91% being singletons. Sequencing used PBMCs, obtained around atezolizumab (anti-PD-L1) treatment. Every receptor here comes from an elderly woman with urothelial cancer.

The rearrangement links TRBV5-1 to TRBJ2-2; weak D call: TRBD1 (5 bases). The germline V and J ends were trimmed by 2 bases and 0 bases, with 11 bases remaining between them. This CDR3 is built from 16 residues. The germline gives CDR1 SGHRS, CDR2 YFSETQ. The CDR3 protein is CASSLSPGSNTGELFF. Here the CDR3 DNA reads TGCGCCAGCAGCTTATCGCCAGGGTCGAACACCGGGGAGCTGTTTTTT.

The chain carries TRBV18 and TRBJ1-1, with 7 bases that match TRBD1. Germline loops: CDR1 KGHSH, CDR2 LQKENI. The length of the CDR3 is 13 residues. V shed 4 bases, J shed 6 bases, and the junction held 5 bases outside the gene matches. CDR3 in amino acids: CASSRNDRAEAFF. CDR3 DNA sequence: TGTGCCAGCTCACGGAATGACAGGGCTGAAGCTTTCTTT. The variable domain in full, with the rest retrieved from reference TRBV18 and TRBJ1-1, is NAGVMQNPRHLVRRRGQEARLRCSPMKGHSHVYWYRQLPEEGLKFMVYLQKENIIDESGMPKERFSAEFPKEGPSILRIQQVVRGDSAAYFCASSRNDRAEAFFGQGTRLTVV.

The V gene is TRBV28, the J gene TRBJ1-1; a weak D match, TRBD1 (5 bases). Germline CDR1 MDHEN, CDR2 SYDVKM. The CDR3 consists of 14 residues. The germline V and J ends were trimmed by 2 bases and 2 bases, with 9 bases remaining between them. Here the CDR3 reads CASSLPGRNTEAFF. In DNA form, the CDR3 reads TGTGCCAGCAGTTTACCAGGGCGAAACACTGAAGCTTTCTTT.

This clone was observed a single time. At one boundary the junction diverges from the germline segment, which might be a read error. The genes are TRBV5-1 and TRBJ2-6, with 7 bases fitting TRBD2. The CDR3 sequence is 19 residues long. Looked up from germline, CDR1 is SGHRS and CDR2 is YFSETQ. The CDR3 is CAGSWRLAGIISGANVLTF. The CDR3 coding sequence is TGCGCCGGCAGCTGGAGGTTAGCGGGCATAATCTCTGGGGCCAACGTCCTGACTTTC.

The CDR3 protein is CSVEVPGQGYEQYF. For the CDR3, the DNA is TGCAGCGTTGAAGTCCCGGGACAGGGGTACGAGCAGTACTTC. This chain joins TRBV29-1 and TRBJ2-7, with TRBD1 matching over 10 bases. In germline, CDR1 is SQVTM, CDR2 ANQGSEA. There are 14 residues in the CDR3. With 1 base clipped from V and 4 bases from J, the junction kept 4 bases outside the gene matches.

The V call is TRBV30, the J call TRBJ2-2, with 7 bases lining up with TRBD1. This CDR3 is built from 13 residues. Germline V gene data show CDR1 as GTSNPN and CDR2 as SVGIG (reference sequence). Trimming took 3 bases from V and 6 from J; bases not matched to a gene: 4. CDR3 DNA sequence: TGTGCCTGGAGGTACAGGGGAGCCGGGGAGCTGTTTTTT. Its protein product is CAWRYRGAGELFF.

The rearrangement links TRBV4-2 to TRBJ1-2; D not certain. Trimming pared 0 bases from V and 7 bases from J, leaving 9 bases between. This CDR3 region has 13 residues. From germline, CDR1 is LGHNA and CDR2 YNFKEQ. CDR3 sequence: CASSQETSSGYTF. CDR3 sequence (DNA): TGTGCCAGCAGCCAAGAAACATCCTCTGGCTACACCTTC.

The genes are TRBV28 and TRBJ2-7, with D uncertain. The CDR3 covers 14 residues. Germline assignment: CDR1 MDHEN and CDR2 SYDVKM. Trimming left V 6 bases short and J 2 bases short, with 14 bases between. CDR3 protein: CASRSRKLPYEQYF. The CDR3, as DNA: TGTGCCAGCAGGTCGCGGAAATTACCCTACGAGCAGTACTTC.

V gene TRBV7-9 combines with J gene TRBJ2-7; no clear D gene. The V gene's germline CDR1 is SEHNR and CDR2 FQNEAQ (reference sequence). The germline V and J ends were trimmed by 3 bases and 2 bases, with 8 bases remaining between them. This CDR3 spans 13 amino acids. CDR3 nucleotides: TGTGCCAGCAGCTTCCAGGAACCCTACGAGCAGTACTTC. Its protein product is CASSFQEPYEQYF.

This rearrangement joins TRBV7-3 to TRBJ2-5; D perhaps matches TRBD2 (6 bases). Trimming took 5 bases from V and 5 from J, leaving 15 bases between them. Germline V gene lookup returns CDR1 SGHTA and CDR2 FQGTGA. This CDR3 comprises 14 residues. Here the CDR3 DNA reads TGTGCCAGCAGCGCGGGGAAGTTAGCGGAGACCCAGTACTTC. Protein product: CASSAGKLAETQYF. Drawing the rest from reference TRBV7-3 and TRBJ2-5, the complete variable domain is GAGVSQTPSNKVTEKGKYVELRCDPISGHTALYWYRQSLGQGPEFLIYFQGTGAADDSGLPNDRFFAVRPEGSVSTLKIQRTERGDSAVYLCASSAGKLAETQYFGPGTRLLVL.

This clone was recorded once. The chain links TRBV15 to TRBJ2-3; 9 nucleotides align to TRBD2. V was pared by 5 bases and J by 2 bases, with 5 bases of the junction left unmatched. The CDR3 extends over 15 amino acids. From germline, CDR1 is LNHNV and CDR2 YYDKDF (reference sequence). The CDR3 bases are TGTGCCACCAGCGAGGGGGGACTAGCCACAGATACGCAGTATTTT. Residues: CATSEGGLATDTQYF. The whole variable domain, filled in from reference TRBV15 and TRBJ2-3, reads DAMVIQNPRYQVTQFGKPVTLSCSQTLNHNVMYWYQQKSSQAPKLLFHYYDKDFNNEADTPDNFQSRRPNTSFCFLDIRSPGLGDTAMYLCATSEGGLATDTQYFGPGTRLTVL.

This clone turned up a few times. This CDR3 reads CASSSLGEQYF. DNA of the CDR3: TGTGCCAGCAGCTCACTAGGCGAGCAGTACTTC. This chain connects TRBV11-2 to TRBJ2-7; possibly TRBD2 for D (5 bases). Germline values: CDR1 SGHAT, CDR2 FQNNGV. The V end was cut by 4 bases, the J end by 6 bases, with 7 bases between. There are 11 residues in the CDR3.